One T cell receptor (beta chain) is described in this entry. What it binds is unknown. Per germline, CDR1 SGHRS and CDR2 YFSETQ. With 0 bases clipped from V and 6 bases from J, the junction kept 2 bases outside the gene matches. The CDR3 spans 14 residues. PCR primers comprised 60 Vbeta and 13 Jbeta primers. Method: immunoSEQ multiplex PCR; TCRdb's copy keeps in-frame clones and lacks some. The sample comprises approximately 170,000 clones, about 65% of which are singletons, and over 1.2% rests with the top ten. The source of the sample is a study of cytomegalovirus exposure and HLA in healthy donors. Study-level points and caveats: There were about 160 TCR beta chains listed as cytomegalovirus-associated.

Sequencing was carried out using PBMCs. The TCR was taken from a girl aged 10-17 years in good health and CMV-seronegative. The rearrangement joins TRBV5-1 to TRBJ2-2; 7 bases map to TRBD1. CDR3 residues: CASSLAQGAGELFF. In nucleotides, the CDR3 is TGCGCCAGCAGCTTGGCTCAGGGGGCCGGGGAGCTGTTTTTT.